The 25 T cell receptor beta chains reported below all come from one sample, sequenced in a study of blood T cell repertoires in COVID-19. The assay was immunoSEQ multiplex PCR, and TCRdb's table has in-frame clones only and misses some. The repertoire consists of more than 350,000 clones, with roughly 84% occurring once and the leading ten covering 1.4% to 1.5%. Input material: PBMCs or T cells enriched from blood (not recorded which). These receptors were obtained from a woman younger than 35 who had been exposed to COVID-19.

J is TRBJ1-3 and V is TRBV5-1; D perhaps matches TRBD1 (6 bases). The germline V and J ends were trimmed by 3 bases and 2 bases, with 9 bases remaining between them. The CDR3 extends over 14 amino acids. Per germline, CDR1 SGHRS and CDR2 YFSETQ. CDR3 loop: CASSSGDAGNTIYF. The CDR3 DNA follows: TGCGCCAGCAGCTCAGGGGACGCTGGAAACACCATATATTTT.

Turning to this clone: Other DNA sequences from this sample encode an identical CDR3 as well. This rearrangement joins TRBV20-1 to TRBJ1-1; D remains ambiguous. CDR3 length: 10 amino acids. Germline V gene sequence: CDR1 DFQATT, CDR2 SNEGSKA (reference sequence). Trimming removed 2 bases at V and 4 bases at J, with 2 bases between. CDR3 protein: CSARRTEAFF. CDR3 DNA: TGCAGTGCTAGACGCACTGAAGCTTTCTTT.

The rearrangement joins TRBV4-1 to TRBJ2-3; maybe TRBD1 (5 bases). V lost 1 base to trimming and J lost 3 bases, with 11 bases between them. CDR3 length equals 15 residues. CDR1 MGHRA and CDR2 YSYEKL come from the germline V gene. Here the CDR3 DNA reads TGCGCCAGCAGCCAAGGAGTTGCAGGGACAGATACGCAGTATTTT. Translating it yields CASSQGVAGTDTQYF.

This clone was seen many times. The chain carries TRBV28 and TRBJ1-2; possible D gene TRBD1, 6 bases. The CDR3 totals 13 residues. V lost 5 bases, J lost 4 bases, and 11 bases lay in between. The germline CDR1 and CDR2 sequences are MDHEN and SYDVKM. CDR3 DNA sequence: TGTGCCAGCAGTGCGGACAGCATCTATGGCTACACCTTC. Amino acids: CASSADSIYGYTF.

The rearrangement links TRBV24-1 to TRBJ2-7; D is unresolved. Trimming shortened V by 7 bases and J by 1 base, and 4 bases separated the two germline ends. Germline lookup yields CDR1 KGHDR and CDR2 SFDVKD. This CDR3 region has 11 residues. CDR3 DNA sequence: TGTGCCACCAGCAGGTCCTACGAGCAGTACTTC. This gives the protein CATSRSYEQYF.

This clone was observed a handful of times. The rearrangement uses TRBV25-1 and TRBJ1-5; a weak D match, TRBD1 (5 bases). Looked up from germline, CDR1 is MGHDK and CDR2 is SYGVNS. The CDR3 covers 13 residues. Trimming took off 4 bases at V and 7 bases at J, with 11 bases between the two ends. The CDR3, as DNA: TGTGCCAGCAGTGGGGGGGGTTACCAGCCCCAGCATTTT. This codes for CASSGGGYQPQHF.

The genes are TRBV2 and TRBJ2-2, with TRBD1 as a possible D gene (6 bases). V was trimmed by 2 bases and J by 2 bases, leaving 15 bases between them. The CDR3 sequence is 17 residues long. Germline values: CDR1 SNHLY, CDR2 FYNNEI. The CDR3 DNA reads TGTGCCAGCAGTGAACTCCAAGGGGGATTAAACACCGGGGAGCTGTTTTTT. This encodes CASSELQGGLNTGELFF.

J is TRBJ2-5 and V is TRBV27; 11 nucleotides agree with TRBD2. V was clipped by 6 bases and J by 5 bases; unmatched bases: 8. CDR1 is MNHEY, CDR2 SMNVEV, per germline (reference sequence). CDR3 size: 15 residues. CDR3 DNA sequence: TGTGCCAGCAGGTTTAGCGGGAGGGCCGTCGAGACCCAGTACTTC. Protein: CASRFSGRAVETQYF.

The chain combines TRBV7-8 with TRBJ2-3, with D possibly being TRBD2 (7 bases). This CDR3 comprises 13 residues. CDR1 is SGHVS and CDR2 is FQNEAQ in the germline V gene. V lost 8 bases and J lost 4, with 13 bases in between. The CDR3 coding sequence is TGTGCCAGCTCGGCGGGGGCCGCAGATACGCAGTATTTT. Translating it yields CASSAGAADTQYF.

The V gene is TRBV3-1 (or the pseudogene TRBV3-2), the J gene TRBJ1-1; no clear D. This CDR3 is built from 12 residues. Trimming left V 6 bases short and J 6 bases short, with 11 bases between. Germline V gene lookup returns CDR1 LGHDT and CDR2 YNNKEL (reference sequence). This chain's CDR3 is CASRSWQSEAFF. The CDR3, as DNA: TGTGCCAGCAGGTCGTGGCAGTCTGAAGCTTTCTTT.

The count of this clone is one. This sequence joins TRBV11-2 and TRBJ1-1; 8 bases agree with TRBD1. Germline CDR1 and CDR2: SGHAT and FQNNGV. J gave up 7 bases and V 4 bases, and 5 bases lay outside the gene matches. CDR3 length equals 13 residues. The CDR3 DNA follows: TGTGCCAGCAGCTCGAACAGGGGGGGTGAAGCTTTCTTT. Protein product: CASSSNRGGEAFF.

The chain has TRBV3-1 (or the pseudogene TRBV3-2) and TRBJ1-2; no reliable D call. CDR1 and CDR2 from the germline V gene are LGHDT and YNNKEL (reference sequence). The CDR3 runs 15 residues. V was shortened by 4 bases and J by 6 bases, with 18 bases between the two germline ends. The CDR3 sequence: CASSPPWGGRNGYTF. CDR3 coding DNA: TGTGCCAGCAGCCCTCCTTGGGGAGGGAGAAATGGCTACACCTTC.

This rearrangement joins TRBV3-1 (or the pseudogene TRBV3-2) to TRBJ2-3; the match to TRBD2 covers 9 bases. Germline loops: CDR1 LGHDT, CDR2 YNNKEL (reference sequence). This CDR3 region has 14 residues. With V trimmed by 4 bases and J by 1 base, 0 bases remained unmatched. CDR3 DNA sequence: TGTGCCAGCAGCCGGACTAGCGGCACAGATACGCAGTATTTT. It translates to CASSRTSGTDTQYF.

This chain uses TRBV19 with TRBJ2-7; 9 nucleotides align to TRBD2. This CDR3 is built from 16 residues. J lost 2 bases, V lost 4 bases, and 9 bases had no gene match. Germline-derived CDR1 and CDR2 are LNHDA and SQIVND (reference sequence). This CDR3 is CASSTLSGRSPYEQYF. CDR3 coding DNA: TGTGCCAGTAGTACACTGAGCGGGAGGTCCCCCTACGAGCAGTACTTC.

The V and J genes are TRBV19 and TRBJ2-7; D is perhaps TRBD2 (5 bases). Trimming left V 5 bases short and J 7 bases short, with 9 bases between. Germline V lookup: CDR1 LNHDA, CDR2 SQIVND (reference sequence). The CDR3 has 11 amino acids. DNA of the CDR3: TGTGCCAGTAGTGCGGGCGTTGAGCAGTACTTC. This sequence encodes CASSAGVEQYF.

The J gene is TRBJ2-1, the V gene TRBV7-6; the match to TRBD2 covers 13 bases. The CDR3 runs 12 residues. After removal of 4 bases from V and 13 bases from J, the junction contained 1 base not matched to a gene. Germline CDR1 is SGHVS and CDR2 is FNYEAQ. The CDR3 bases are TGTGCCAGCAGCTCGGGACTAGCGGGACAGTTCTTC. This codes for CASSSGLAGQFF.

The V and J genes are TRBV7-2 and TRBJ2-5; TRBD1 agrees at 8 bases. With V trimmed by 5 bases and J by 2 bases, 10 bases remained unmatched. The CDR3 length is 16 residues. Germline V gene lookup returns CDR1 SGHTA and CDR2 FQGNSA. DNA for the CDR3: TGTGCCAGCAGCAGGCGCCGGGACAGGAGGCAAGAGACCCAGTACTTC. Amino acids: CASSRRRDRRQETQYF.

V gene TRBV11-2 combines with J gene TRBJ1-1; D gene uncertain. The CDR3 spans 11 residues. V dropped 6 bases and J dropped 10 bases, with 12 bases sitting between them. CDR1 and CDR2 (germline): SGHAT, FQNNGV. The CDR3 spells CASSHGVGAFF. The DNA for the CDR3 is TGTGCCAGCAGTCATGGAGTCGGAGCTTTCTTT.

This clone was seen a single time. The chain's CDR3 is CASRRSGTGGEETQYF. The CDR3 nucleotides read TGTGCCAGCAGGCGGTCCGGGACAGGGGGCGAAGAGACCCAGTACTTC. This chain connects TRBV28 to TRBJ2-5; 12 nucleotides match TRBD1. CDR1 is MDHEN and CDR2 is SYDVKM in the germline V gene. This CDR3 comprises 16 residues. Unmatched junction bases numbered 8, after V lost 6 bases and J lost 3 bases.

The chain combines TRBV11-2 with TRBJ1-6, with 10 nucleotides matching TRBD1. CDR1 and CDR2 from the germline V gene are SGHAT and FQNNGV. V lost 7 bases and J lost 10; bases outside the gene matches: 22. CDR3 length equals 19 residues. In nucleotides, the CDR3 is TGTGCCAGCACTTTAGATGGCGACAGGGGGCCCTTGATAGGGTCACCCCTCCACTTT. As protein: CASTLDGDRGPLIGSPLHF.

The CDR3 region is CASRGADRLSYEQYF. Here the CDR3 DNA reads TGTGCCAGCAGGGGCGCGGACAGACTCTCCTACGAGCAGTACTTC. The genes are TRBV28 and TRBJ2-7; a possible D gene is TRBD1 (6 bases). Trimming cost V 6 bases and J 0 bases, with 15 bases left between them. The CDR3 contains 15 residues. CDR1 is MDHEN, CDR2 SYDVKM, per germline.

V usage is TRBV6-2 or TRBV6-3 and J usage is TRBJ2-3; D call uncertain. CDR1 is MNHEY, CDR2 SVGEGT, per germline. The V gene lost 6 bases and the J gene lost 3 bases, with 7 bases spanning the gap. There are 12 residues in the CDR3. The CDR3 sequence is CASSFRTDTQYF. CDR3 sequence (DNA): TGTGCCAGCAGCTTCAGGACAGATACGCAGTATTTT.

The chain combines TRBV20-1 with TRBJ2-7; TRBD1 agrees at 8 bases. In germline, CDR1 is DFQATT, CDR2 SNEGSKA (reference sequence). The CDR3 totals 13 residues. After removal of 3 bases from V and 5 bases from J, the junction contained 6 bases not matched to a gene. For the CDR3, the DNA is TGCAGTGCTAGTGAGGACAGGGCTCACGAGCAGTACTTC. Encoded protein: CSASEDRAHEQYF.

CDR3 in DNA: TGCAGCGGCCTCGACAGACGCCTGACTGAAGCTTTCTTT. It yields the protein CSGLDRRLTEAFF. The chain combines TRBV29-1 with TRBJ1-1, with D perhaps matching TRBD1 (5 bases). V lost 7 bases to trimming and J lost 5 bases, with 17 bases between them. Germline loops: CDR1 SQVTM, CDR2 ANQGSEA. This CDR3 contains 13 residues.

In the case of this clone: A junction end diverges from the germline sequence, so it may reflect a read error. CDR3 DNA: TGCACCAGCAGCTCTGGTAGCCCGGGATACAATGAGCAGTTCTTC. This gives the protein CTSSSGSPGYNEQFF. The J gene is TRBJ2-1, the V gene TRBV5-1, with D perhaps matching TRBD2 (5 bases). There are 15 residues in the CDR3. The germline V gene encodes CDR1 SGHRS and CDR2 YFSETQ.